Listed below are T cell receptor beta chains from one sample, sequenced in a study of blood T cell repertoires in COVID-19. Only in-frame clones appear in the TCRdb table, and some are missing; sequencing was by immunoSEQ multiplex PCR. The sample records approximately 140,000 clones, 75% to 90% being singletons. Sample: peripheral blood. These receptors were collected from a young man with COVID-19, enrolled during active disease. The CDR3 runs from the conserved cysteine through the conserved F or W. Each record gives: D gene, V gene, clone size, J gene, CDR3 protein, CDR3 DNA. A D gene is named only where the DNA matches it firmly. Size tells how often a clone was seen (once, few, many) or the class of an expanded clone, and some rows leave it out.

d_gene: TRBD1
v_gene: TRBV7-2
abundance: .
j_gene: TRBJ1-5
CDR3aa: CASSRTGRPGQPQHF
CDR3nt: TGTGCCAGCAGCCGGACAGGGAGGCCAGGTCAGCCCCAGCATTTT

d_gene: .
v_gene: TRBV5-5
abundance: .
j_gene: TRBJ2-5
CDR3aa: CASSLTFETQYF
CDR3nt: TGTGCCAGCAGCTTAACATTCGAGACCCAGTACTTC

d_gene: .
v_gene: TRBV28
abundance: .
j_gene: TRBJ2-7
CDR3aa: CASSPQTDISYEQYF
CDR3nt: TGTGCCAGCAGTCCCCAGACGGACATTTCCTACGAGCAGTACTTC

d_gene: TRBD2
v_gene: TRBV7-6
abundance: few
j_gene: TRBJ2-7
CDR3aa: CASSLRLAGGPETISYEQYF
CDR3nt: TGTGCCAGCAGCCTCCGACTAGCGGGAGGGCCAGAAACAATATCCTACGAGCAGTACTTC

d_gene: .
v_gene: TRBV20-1
abundance: .
j_gene: TRBJ1-5
CDR3aa: CSASKGAGDQPQHF
CDR3nt: TGCAGTGCTAGTAAGGGCGCAGGGGATCAGCCCCAGCATTTT

d_gene: .
v_gene: TRBV19
abundance: .
j_gene: TRBJ1-5
CDR3aa: CASSIDPGGQEQPQHF
CDR3nt: TGTGCCAGTAGTATAGATCCGGGCGGGCAGGAACAGCCCCAGCATTTT

d_gene: .
v_gene: TRBV27
abundance: few
j_gene: TRBJ2-1
CDR3aa: CASSLLGRSYNEQFF
CDR3nt: TGTGCCAGCAGTCTACTGGGCCGGTCCTACAATGAGCAGTTCTTC

d_gene: TRBD2
v_gene: TRBV27
abundance: .
j_gene: TRBJ2-2
CDR3aa: CASSYGGRMGELFF
CDR3nt: TGTGCCAGCAGTTACGGCGGGAGGATGGGGGAGCTGTTTTTT

d_gene: TRBD1
v_gene: TRBV30
abundance: .
j_gene: TRBJ1-2
CDR3aa: CAWSTGQGASYGYTF
CDR3nt: TGTGCCTGGAGTACGGGACAGGGGGCTTCCTATGGCTACACCTTC

d_gene: TRBD2
v_gene: TRBV19
abundance: .
j_gene: TRBJ2-7
CDR3aa: CASSTVAGGSYEQYF
CDR3nt: TGTGCCAGTAGTACCGTAGCGGGAGGCTCCTACGAGCAGTACTTC

d_gene: .
v_gene: TRBV12-2
abundance: .
j_gene: TRBJ1-6
CDR3aa: CASRSLPEVGQGHKRGSPLHF
CDR3nt: TGTGCAAGTCGCTCGCTTCCCGAGGTGGGACAGGGTCATAAGAGGGGTTCACCCCTCCACTTT

d_gene: TRBD1
v_gene: TRBV19
abundance: .
j_gene: TRBJ1-1
CDR3aa: CAIGGRDREAFF
CDR3nt: TGTGCCATCGGGGGCCGGGACAGGGAAGCTTTCTTT

d_gene: .
v_gene: TRBV7-6
abundance: .
j_gene: TRBJ2-1
CDR3aa: CASSLYPAGAIQYNEQFF
CDR3nt: TGTGCCAGCAGCTTATATCCGGCAGGGGCGATCCAATACAATGAGCAGTTCTTC

d_gene: .
v_gene: TRBV19
abundance: .
j_gene: TRBJ2-2
CDR3aa: CASTRRQGNTGELFF
CDR3nt: TGTGCCAGTACCCGGCGGCAGGGAAACACCGGGGAGCTGTTTTTT

d_gene: .
v_gene: TRBV11-2
abundance: .
j_gene: TRBJ2-1
CDR3aa: CATLESRLWFF
CDR3nt: TGTGCCACCCTGGAATCGAGGTTATGGTTCTTC

d_gene: TRBD2
v_gene: TRBV3-1/TRBV3-2
abundance: .
j_gene: TRBJ2-1
CDR3aa: CASSRITSDSYNEQFF
CDR3nt: TGTGCCAGCAGCCGTATCACTAGCGACTCCTACAATGAGCAGTTCTTC

d_gene: .
v_gene: TRBV14
abundance: .
j_gene: TRBJ2-5
CDR3aa: CASSHLASRYYQETLYF
CDR3nt: TGTGCCAGCAGCCATCTAGCGTCCCGATATTACCAAGAGACCCTGTACTTC

d_gene: TRBD1
v_gene: TRBV19
abundance: .
j_gene: TRBJ1-5
CDR3aa: CASRKDRAGQPQHF
CDR3nt: TGTGCCAGTAGGAAGGACAGGGCAGGCCAGCCCCAGCATTTT

d_gene: TRBD2
v_gene: TRBV30
abundance: once
j_gene: TRBJ2-7
CDR3aa: CAWSIGLAGDEQYF
CDR3nt: TGTGCCTGGAGTATAGGACTAGCGGGAGACGAGCAGTACTTC

d_gene: .
v_gene: TRBV30
abundance: .
j_gene: TRBJ2-6
CDR3aa: CAWSRDNSGANVLTF
CDR3nt: TGTGCCTGGAGCAGGGACAACTCTGGGGCCAACGTCCTGACTTTC

d_gene: TRBD1
v_gene: TRBV3-1/TRBV3-2
abundance: .
j_gene: TRBJ2-5
CDR3aa: CASSQDPRTGGAFLETQYF
CDR3nt: TGTGCCAGCAGCCAAGATCCGAGGACAGGGGGGGCTTTCTTGGAGACCCAGTACTTC

d_gene: TRBD1
v_gene: TRBV10-1
abundance: once
j_gene: TRBJ1-6
CDR3aa: CASSEYRDRGDNSPLHF
CDR3nt: TGCGCCAGCAGTGAGTACAGGGACAGGGGAGATAATTCACCCCTCCACTTT

d_gene: .
v_gene: TRBV19
abundance: .
j_gene: TRBJ1-4
CDR3aa: CATSTRAEKLFF
CDR3nt: TGTGCCACCTCAACCAGGGCGGAAAAACTGTTTTTT

d_gene: TRBD2
v_gene: TRBV10-3
abundance: .
j_gene: TRBJ2-5
CDR3aa: CAIGPSGSGQETQYF
CDR3nt: TGTGCCATCGGGCCTAGCGGGAGCGGACAAGAGACCCAGTACTTC

d_gene: .
v_gene: TRBV29-1
abundance: .
j_gene: TRBJ2-2
CDR3aa: CSVQMAGELFF
CDR3nt: TGCAGCGTGCAGATGGCCGGGGAGCTGTTTTTT

d_gene: .
v_gene: TRBV6-1
abundance: .
j_gene: TRBJ2-2
CDR3aa: CASSELDPHYRTGELFF
CDR3nt: TGTGCCAGCAGTGAATTAGACCCCCACTATAGGACCGGGGAGCTGTTTTTT

d_gene: TRBD2
v_gene: TRBV6-5
abundance: once
j_gene: TRBJ2-7
CDR3aa: CASMRAGEPYEQYF
CDR3nt: TGTGCCAGCATGAGGGCGGGGGAGCCCTACGAGCAGTACTTC

d_gene: TRBD2
v_gene: TRBV7-2
abundance: .
j_gene: TRBJ2-1
CDR3aa: CASSSIPQAGGPRYEQFF
CDR3nt: TGTGCCAGCAGCTCTATCCCACAAGCGGGAGGGCCTAGGTATGAGCAGTTCTTC

d_gene: TRBD2
v_gene: TRBV28
abundance: once
j_gene: TRBJ2-1
CDR3aa: CASSLRTSGIIEQFF
CDR3nt: TGTGCCAGCAGTCTCCGGACTAGCGGGATAATTGAGCAGTTCTTC

d_gene: TRBD1
v_gene: TRBV30
abundance: few
j_gene: TRBJ1-1
CDR3aa: CAWIGSGQMNTEAFF
CDR3nt: TGTGCCTGGATAGGATCGGGACAGATGAACACTGAAGCTTTCTTT

d_gene: TRBD2
v_gene: TRBV19
abundance: .
j_gene: TRBJ2-7
CDR3aa: CASQGLAGPSYEQYF
CDR3nt: TGTGCCAGTCAGGGACTAGCGGGACCCTCTTACGAGCAGTACTTC

d_gene: .
v_gene: TRBV19
abundance: .
j_gene: TRBJ1-4
CDR3aa: CASSMLSGASEKLLF
CDR3nt: TGTGCCAGTAGTATGTTATCAGGGGCAAGTGAAAAACTGCTTTTT

d_gene: .
v_gene: TRBV25-1
abundance: .
j_gene: TRBJ1-2
CDR3aa: CASSEFGGLGYTF
CDR3nt: TGTGCCAGCAGTGAATTCGGTGGGCTGGGCTACACCTTC

d_gene: TRBD1
v_gene: TRBV9
abundance: .
j_gene: TRBJ2-7
CDR3aa: CASSVEEQGRQYF
CDR3nt: TGTGCCAGCAGCGTAGAAGAACAGGGGAGGCAGTACTTC

d_gene: TRBD1
v_gene: TRBV27
abundance: .
j_gene: TRBJ2-2
CDR3aa: CASSLTTFRDSNTGELFF
CDR3nt: TGTGCCAGCAGTTTAACCACATTCCGGGACAGTAACACCGGGGAGCTGTTTTTT

d_gene: .
v_gene: TRBV7-8
abundance: .
j_gene: TRBJ1-3
CDR3aa: CASSRLRSGNTIYF
CDR3nt: TGTGCCAGCAGCCGTCTGAGATCTGGAAACACCATATATTTT

d_gene: .
v_gene: TRBV9
abundance: .
j_gene: TRBJ1-2
CDR3aa: CASSVAVTNYGYTF
CDR3nt: TGTGCCAGCAGCGTGGCAGTCACAAACTATGGCTACACCTTC

d_gene: .
v_gene: TRBV30
abundance: .
j_gene: TRBJ2-5
CDR3aa: CAWSGTVQTGETQYF
CDR3nt: TGTGCCTGGAGCGGGACGGTTCAAACAGGGGAGACCCAGTACTTC

d_gene: .
v_gene: TRBV27
abundance: .
j_gene: TRBJ1-1
CDR3aa: CASSLGQPQNTEAFF
CDR3nt: TGTGCCAGCAGTTTGGGGCAGCCACAGAACACTGAAGCTTTCTTT

d_gene: .
v_gene: TRBV27
abundance: .
j_gene: TRBJ2-3
CDR3aa: CASSLSWRDPGPDTQYF
CDR3nt: TGTGCCAGCAGTTTATCGTGGCGGGACCCGGGCCCAGATACGCAGTATTTT

d_gene: .
v_gene: TRBV4-3
abundance: once
j_gene: TRBJ1-2
CDR3aa: CASSQAAVGAYGYTF
CDR3nt: TGCGCCAGCAGCCAAGCGGCAGTAGGGGCCTATGGCTACACCTTC

d_gene: TRBD2
v_gene: TRBV7-9
abundance: .
j_gene: TRBJ2-2
CDR3aa: CASSLFSGRARGTGELFF
CDR3nt: TGTGCCAGCAGCTTATTCAGCGGGAGGGCCCGGGGCACCGGGGAGCTGTTTTTT

d_gene: .
v_gene: TRBV28
abundance: .
j_gene: TRBJ2-7
CDR3aa: CASSWMGGSRLYPEQYF
CDR3nt: TGTGCCAGCAGTTGGATGGGGGGTTCCAGATTATACCCCGAGCAGTACTTC

d_gene: .
v_gene: TRBV9
abundance: .
j_gene: TRBJ2-5
CDR3aa: CASARGIQETQYF
CDR3nt: TGTGCCAGCGCCAGGGGAATCCAAGAGACCCAGTACTTC

d_gene: TRBD2
v_gene: TRBV9
abundance: .
j_gene: TRBJ2-7
CDR3aa: CASSAGAGVGYEQYF
CDR3nt: TGTGCCAGCAGCGCCGGAGCGGGAGTGGGATACGAGCAGTACTTC

d_gene: TRBD2
v_gene: TRBV4-3
abundance: few
j_gene: TRBJ2-7
CDR3aa: CASSQGLAGGLGSYEQYF
CDR3nt: TGCGCCAGCAGCCAAGGACTAGCGGGAGGACTGGGCTCCTACGAGCAGTACTTC

d_gene: TRBD2
v_gene: TRBV7-6
abundance: .
j_gene: TRBJ2-7
CDR3aa: CASSPLGGTSGGVYEQYF
CDR3nt: TGTGCCAGCAGCCCTCTAGGAGGGACTAGCGGGGGGGTCTACGAGCAGTACTTC

d_gene: TRBD1
v_gene: TRBV28
abundance: .
j_gene: TRBJ1-6
CDR3aa: CASSSSRQGTNSPLHF
CDR3nt: TGTGCCAGCAGTTCATCCCGACAGGGGACCAATTCACCCCTCCACTTT

d_gene: TRBD2
v_gene: TRBV6-5
abundance: once
j_gene: TRBJ2-5
CDR3aa: CASSYSAGDSETQYF
CDR3nt: TGTGCCAGCAGTTACTCGGCGGGAGATTCAGAGACCCAGTACTTC

d_gene: TRBD1
v_gene: TRBV5-6
abundance: .
j_gene: TRBJ2-7
CDR3aa: CASSNPGQGIYEQYF
CDR3nt: TGTGCCAGCAGTAACCCGGGACAGGGGATCTACGAGCAGTACTTC

d_gene: .
v_gene: TRBV10-3
abundance: .
j_gene: TRBJ2-1
CDR3aa: CAISESSSAYNEQFF
CDR3nt: TGTGCCATCAGTGAGTCGAGTAGCGCGTACAATGAGCAGTTCTTC

d_gene: .
v_gene: TRBV2
abundance: .
j_gene: TRBJ1-1
CDR3aa: CASSEEVQGFEAFF
CDR3nt: TGTGCCAGCAGTGAGGAAGTTCAGGGTTTTGAAGCTTTCTTT